This T cell receptor (beta chain) was recorded in a study of shared clonotypes between healthy human individuals (dated by TCRdb to 2018 to 2020). Some background on the complete study: The cohort included three men and two women between 18 and 49 years of age. To increase sequencing depth and limit assay-specific biases, different laboratories used diverse techniques to prepare libraries and sequence TCR repertoires. The study deeply sequenced blood TCR repertoires of 5 or 6 healthy adults to estimate repertoire size and the extent of clonotype sharing between individuals. Each donor's leukapheresis produced roughly between about 0.9 and 9.5 billion PBMCs. For each donor, CD4 naive and CD4 memory were each given three plates, CD8 naive was given two plates, and CD8 memory was given one plate.

Results the study describes overall, beyond this receptor: Based on pairwise subsampling, the degree of clonotype sharing among donors was expected to be affected by sequencing depth. Higher generation probabilities were observed for clonotypes shared by all four sorted-subset donors than for non-shared clonotypes. Larger estimated clonotype richness was generally found for naive subsets than for memory subsets. Rarefaction of sorted-subset datasets indicated incomplete sequencing despite the large sequencing depth. The genetic and exposure-history diversity represented was limited by the small number of donors. Sampling was limited to blood, and TCR repertoires in tissue likely differ from TCR repertoires in blood. Sharing across a handful of donors was observed for roughly 5.4% of naive CD4, less than 4% of naive CD8, 2.3% of memory CD4, and around 0.44% of memory CD8 clonotypes.

Using the deep immunoSEQ assay, TCR CDR3 regions were amplified from genomic DNA by multiplex PCR. Extracted genomic DNA from each cell subset was spread evenly across all wells of several immunoSEQ 96-well plates, with each plate serving as a replicate. For sorted subsets, about 210 ng of genomic DNA, equivalent to tens of thousands of T cell genomes, went into each replicate PCR. The purified libraries were quantified using a Qubit 3.0 fluorometer, sized with a Bioanalyzer 2100, and then quantified again using the KAPA Library Quantification kit. Every immunoSEQ 96-well plate was sequenced on a separate single-read 150-cycle Illumina NextSeq 550 flow cell. Processing in the source paper ran as follows. The immunoSEQ output contained only junctional sequences without quality scores, so filtering could not match that applied to full-length reads. Sequences were annotated with PyIR, a Python wrapper for IgBLAST v1.9, using IMGT germline references to assign V/J genes and CDR3. Reads were filtered out if the reads had weak V/J assignments (E-value above 1e-6), no CDR3, stop codons, out-of-frame junctions, or ambiguous translated residues. V3J clonotypes were defined as sequences sharing an identical inferred V gene, J gene, and CDR3 amino acid sequence. Percentage overlap between repertoires was calculated by dividing the number of shared unique clonotypes by the size of the smaller repertoire. Repertoire richness was assessed with RTK rarefaction, the Chao1 estimator, and Recon v2.1 estimates of unobserved clonotypes. OLGA was used to compute generation probabilities for all TCRbeta clonotypes that the gDNA method yielded from several donors. TCRdb provides this immuneACCESS table in a form limited to in-frame rearrangements. Some clones are lacking; in checked studies, under half of them reflect an unresolved V gene, and why the rest are absent is not known. D and trimming come from the DNA, and the V and J calls and clone size come from that table. The sample data list some 1,600,000 clones, and around 98% of these were observed just once. Jointly, the top ten make up approximately 0.44% of the sample.

As concerns this clone: This receptor's antigen is unknown. Base quality data are lacking; no much larger clone is found one base away.

Healthy HIV-negative adults with no recently reported acute infections or vaccinations were included as donors. All donors were Caucasian adults living in Nashville, Tennessee, USA. CD4+ T cells were enriched by magnetic negative selection, after which naive cells were positively selected on CD45RA and the negative fraction was taken as the memory subset. After blood collection by leukapheresis, PBMCs were isolated using Ficoll-Histopaque density gradient centrifugation and then cryopreserved in the vapor phase of liquid nitrogen. Analytical flow cytometry was used to check the purity and quantity of each magnetically sorted T cell population. Genomic DNA was isolated from every sorted fraction and measured by UV absorbance on a Nanodrop 2000c. The TCR was taken from a young man in good health. The sample taken for sequencing was naive CD4+ T cells sorted from blood. The sample's cell subset or site label, in plain terms: CD45RA+ positively selected.

The CDR3 reads as follows: CASSLGDRSVTQYF. The nucleotides read TGTGCCAGCAGCTTGGGGGACAGAAGTGTGACCCAGTACTTC. The rearranged segments are TRBV5-4 and TRBJ2-5; 7 central bases correspond to TRBD1. From a lookup of the germline V gene (reference sequence), CDR1 and CDR2 are SGHNT and YYREEE. From cysteine to phenylalanine, the CDR3 is 14 amino acids long. Of all the DNA, just the CDR3 is kept, 42 bases in frame from base 1. V is pruned by 0 bases and J by 7 bases, leaving 6 bases of the junction without a gene match.